This T cell receptor beta chain was sequenced in a study of spatial heterogeneity in lung cancer (dated 2019 in TCRdb). Study-level background: Beta-chain transcripts were consistently detected in greater numbers than alpha-chain transcripts, which likely reflects a higher abundance of beta-chain transcripts. TCR transcript counts in tumor regions correlated strongly with a T cell transcriptional module score from matched bulk RNA-seq. In the raw uncorrected reads, each unique combination of TCR and UMI appeared more than ten times on average. In non-small cell lung cancer, the study made a quantitative comparison of TCR alpha and beta repertoires among multiple tumor regions, matched nontumor lung and blood. Nonsynonymous mutation counts, determined by whole-exome sequencing of tumor tissue, were related to features of the TCR repertoire. At surgery, both alpha and beta chains were TCR-sequenced in roughly 230 tumor regions, about 64 matched nontumor lung samples and over 50 PBMC samples.

Overall study outcomes, separate from this receptor: Additional single-cell paired TCR alpha and beta sequencing was considered necessary to confirm, at a functional level, the hypothesis that regional TCRs recognize regional mutations. Counts of ubiquitous and regional expanded TCRs correlated with counts of ubiquitous and regional nonsynonymous mutations, respectively. The tumor nonsynonymous mutation count correlated with the number of expanded intratumoral alpha and beta TCRs. TCR-seq was estimated to cover only approximately 7% of tumor T cells for alpha chains and 13% for beta chains.

This clonotype was found many times. The target of this receptor is not known. Base qualities are not recorded, but no much larger clone differs from it by a single base. Receptors were amplified or captured by 5' RACE. This sample was sequenced with a NextSeq 500. In the TCR library protocol, a unique molecular identifier was attached to each TCR cDNA molecule so that PCR and sequencing errors could be corrected. The published analysis was carried out like this. Decombinator tools were used for TCR identification, UMI-based error correction and CDR3 extraction. Expanded TCRs were defined as those above a frequency of 2 per 1,000, corresponding to the top 1% of the tumor frequency distribution. Expanded tumor TCRs statistically deemed absent (corrected P<0.05) from at least one tumor region were classed as regional, and all other expanded tumor TCRs were classed as ubiquitous. Renyi diversity was computed with the R vegan package after each repertoire had been subsampled 100 times to 5,000 TCRs. CDR3 similarity networks were constructed using string-kernel similarity of amino acid triplets, with links drawn between CDR3s whose pairwise similarity was above 0.82. Starting from the raw public reads, TCRdb applied fastp trimming at Q25, assembled clones with MiXCR and retained in-frame beta chains. Rows with one shared CDR3 protein collapse into an entry with the most common genes and DNA. TCRdb, rather than the study authors, made the V and J calls. The sample yields about 4,500 distinct CDR3 sequences; about 7% were counted once. About 24% of the sample is held by the ten biggest clonotypes.

According to the study, the label for this sample's time point signals: sample taken at primary tumor resection. Donors were about 70 patients with early-stage, untreated non-small cell lung cancer from the lung TRACERx cohort. Without any cell sorting, TCR sequencing was performed on whole RNA extracted either from tumor and nontumor lung tissue or from cryopreserved PBMC samples. Only patients with enough RNA available from two or more tumor regions were chosen for TCR sequencing. Tumor and adjacent nontumor lung specimens were reviewed by a lung pathologist before selection. V was cut back by 4 bases and J by 5 bases, leaving a gap of 27 bases between them. Counted from cysteine to phenylalanine, this CDR3 has 18 amino acids. The kept DNA is CDR3 alone, 54 bases in frame from the first base. Based on the germline V gene (reference sequence), the CDR1 and CDR2 sequences are DFQATT and SNEGSKA.

The origin of this receptor is a male donor with early-stage non-small cell lung cancer. This sequence uses TRBV20-1 and TRBJ2-1, with TRBD2 perhaps the D gene, on 6 matching bases. Sequencing used lung tumor tissue, obtained at surgery. The CDR3 protein sequence reads: CSATLGSGIELTNNEQFF. In nucleotide form, the sequence is TGCAGTGCTACCCTTGGTAGCGGAATAGAACTAACCAACAATGAGCAGTTCTTC.